This TCR beta chain was retrieved from a study of response to subunit inactivated influenza vaccine. Whole-study findings and limits: The authors suggested that every seasonal influenza vaccination recruits few new T cells.

TCRdb redid the calling of the RT-PCR reads with MiXCR, one entry per CDR3 protein. The sample contains 630,000 or so distinct CDR3 sequences, 15% to 18% of which appear only once. Only a few counts were recorded for this clonotype. Its target is not known. The V and J ends lost 3 bases and 0 bases respectively, with 8 bases between them. Per germline, CDR1 DFQATT and CDR2 SNEGSKA (reference sequence). This CDR3 contains 13 residues. This TCR derives from a man between 50 and 59 years old who received an inactivated influenza vaccine. V gene TRBV20-1 combines with J gene TRBJ1-1, with TRBD1 as a possible D gene (5 bases). The specimen was PBMCs from blood, collected 12 days after vaccination. As DNA, the CDR3 is TGCAGTGCTAGTTGGGACCTGAACACTGAAGCTTTCTTT. Its translation is CSASWDLNTEAFF.